Listed below are T cell receptor beta chains from one sample, sequenced in a study of blood T cell repertoires in COVID-19. Here immunoSEQ multiplex PCR was the method, and the copy in TCRdb shows in-frame clones only, minus some. The sample consists of approximately 200,000 clones, roughly 84% of them appearing once. The sample was PBMCs or T cells enriched from blood (not recorded which). Receptor source: a woman in her 30s who had recovered from COVID-19. Each CDR3 is given with its conserved first and last residue. Each record gives: clone size, D gene, J gene, V gene, CDR3 protein, CDR3 DNA. A D gene is named only where the DNA matches it firmly. Rows give clone size only sometimes, using once, few, many, or a class for an expanded clone.

clone size: -
D gene: -
J gene: TRBJ2-2
V gene: TRBV6-1
CDR3 protein: CASSETRQGRGELFF
CDR3 DNA: TGTGCCAGCAGTGAAACGCGGCAGGGGCGAGGGGAGCTGTTTTTT

clone size: -
D gene: TRBD1
J gene: TRBJ2-3
V gene: TRBV5-1
CDR3 protein: CASSSEGQGAWDTQYF
CDR3 DNA: TGCGCCAGCAGCTCCGAGGGGCAGGGGGCGTGGGATACGCAGTATTTT

clone size: -
D gene: TRBD1
J gene: TRBJ1-5
V gene: TRBV19
CDR3 protein: CASSTGQGGNQPQHF
CDR3 DNA: TGTGCCAGTAGTACAGGACAGGGCGGCAATCAGCCCCAGCATTTT

clone size: -
D gene: -
J gene: TRBJ2-7
V gene: TRBV28
CDR3 protein: CASHSGPSYEQYF
CDR3 DNA: TGTGCCAGTCATAGCGGACCCTCCTACGAGCAGTACTTC

clone size: -
D gene: -
J gene: TRBJ1-5
V gene: TRBV10-3
CDR3 protein: CAISESRVSNQPQHF
CDR3 DNA: TGTGCCATCAGTGAGAGCAGGGTGAGCAATCAGCCCCAGCATTTT

clone size: -
D gene: TRBD1
J gene: TRBJ2-1
V gene: TRBV24-1
CDR3 protein: CATSDPRTGQDNEQFF
CDR3 DNA: TGTGCCACCAGTGATCCCCGGACAGGGCAAGACAATGAGCAGTTCTTC

clone size: -
D gene: -
J gene: TRBJ1-1
V gene: TRBV29-1
CDR3 protein: CSVPSGYFEAFF
CDR3 DNA: TGCAGCGTTCCCTCAGGTTACTTTGAAGCTTTCTTT

clone size: -
D gene: -
J gene: TRBJ1-5
V gene: TRBV24-1
CDR3 protein: CATSDSRVQPQHF
CDR3 DNA: TGTGCCACCAGTGATTCGAGGGTTCAGCCCCAGCATTTT

clone size: -
D gene: TRBD1
J gene: TRBJ1-5
V gene: TRBV7-8
CDR3 protein: CASSVGQASYQPQHF
CDR3 DNA: TGTGCCAGCAGCGTCGGACAGGCGTCTTATCAGCCCCAGCATTTT

clone size: many
D gene: TRBD1
J gene: TRBJ1-1
V gene: TRBV29-1
CDR3 protein: CSVHGQGRLNTEAFF
CDR3 DNA: TGCAGCGTCCACGGACAGGGACGCTTGAACACTGAAGCTTTCTTT